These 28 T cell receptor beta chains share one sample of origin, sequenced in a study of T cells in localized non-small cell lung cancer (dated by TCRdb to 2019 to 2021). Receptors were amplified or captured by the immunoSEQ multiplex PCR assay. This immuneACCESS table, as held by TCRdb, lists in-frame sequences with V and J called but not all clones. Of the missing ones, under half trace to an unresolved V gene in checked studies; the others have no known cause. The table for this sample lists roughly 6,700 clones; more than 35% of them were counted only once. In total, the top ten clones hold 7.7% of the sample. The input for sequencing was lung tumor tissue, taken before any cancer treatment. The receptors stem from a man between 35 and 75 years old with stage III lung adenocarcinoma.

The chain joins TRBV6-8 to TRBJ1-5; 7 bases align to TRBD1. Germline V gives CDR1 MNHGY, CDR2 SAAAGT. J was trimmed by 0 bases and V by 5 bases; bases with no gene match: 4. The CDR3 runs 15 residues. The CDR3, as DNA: TGTGCCAGCAGTCGACAGGGCCCTAGCAATCAGCCCCAGCATTTT. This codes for CASSRQGPSNQPQHF.

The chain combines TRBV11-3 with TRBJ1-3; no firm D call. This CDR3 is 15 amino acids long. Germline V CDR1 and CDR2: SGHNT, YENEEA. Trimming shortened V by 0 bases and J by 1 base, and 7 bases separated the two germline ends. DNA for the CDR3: TGTGCCAGCAGCTTAGATACGCTTTCTGGAAACACCATATATTTT. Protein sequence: CASSLDTLSGNTIYF.

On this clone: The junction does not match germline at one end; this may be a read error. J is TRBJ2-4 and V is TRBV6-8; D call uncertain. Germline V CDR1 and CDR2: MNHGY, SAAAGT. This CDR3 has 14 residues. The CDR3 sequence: CASSYDPRGNIQYF. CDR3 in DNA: TGTGCCAGCAGTTACGACCCCCGAGGAAACATTCAATACTTC.

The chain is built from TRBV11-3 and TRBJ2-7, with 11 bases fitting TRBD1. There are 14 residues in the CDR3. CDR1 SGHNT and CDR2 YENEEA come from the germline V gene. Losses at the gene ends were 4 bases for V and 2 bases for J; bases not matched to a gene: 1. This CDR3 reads CASSWTGGAYEQYF. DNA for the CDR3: TGTGCCAGCAGCTGGACAGGGGGCGCCTACGAGCAGTACTTC.

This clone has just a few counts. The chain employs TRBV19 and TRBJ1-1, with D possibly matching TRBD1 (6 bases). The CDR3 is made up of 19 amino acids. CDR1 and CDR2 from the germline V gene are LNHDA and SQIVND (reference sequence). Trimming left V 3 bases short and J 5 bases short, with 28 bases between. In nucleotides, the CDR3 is TGTGCCAGTAGTATCATTTCAGGGTCGGGGGGCCGGTCGGGTACTGAAGCTTTCTTT. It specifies CASSIISGSGGRSGTEAFF.

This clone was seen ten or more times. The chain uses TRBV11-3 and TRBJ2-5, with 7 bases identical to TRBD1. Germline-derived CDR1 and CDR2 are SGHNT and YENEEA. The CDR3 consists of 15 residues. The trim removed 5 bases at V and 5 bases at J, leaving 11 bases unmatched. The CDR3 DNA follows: TGTGCCAGCAGCCTCGGAGCAGGGGGTTCCGAGACCCAGTACTTC. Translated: CASSLGAGGSETQYF.

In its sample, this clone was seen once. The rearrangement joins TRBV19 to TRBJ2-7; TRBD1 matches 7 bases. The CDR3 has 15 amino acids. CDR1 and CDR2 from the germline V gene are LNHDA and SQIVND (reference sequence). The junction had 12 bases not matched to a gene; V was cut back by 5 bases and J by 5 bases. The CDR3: CASSERGRSGNEQYF. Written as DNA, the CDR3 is TGTGCCAGTAGTGAGAGGGGGCGATCGGGTAACGAGCAGTACTTC.

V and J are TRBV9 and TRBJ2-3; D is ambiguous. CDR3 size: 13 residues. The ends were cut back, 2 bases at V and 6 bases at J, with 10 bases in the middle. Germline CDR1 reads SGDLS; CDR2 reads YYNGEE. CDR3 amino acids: CASSVQVSDTQYF. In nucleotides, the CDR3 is TGTGCCAGCAGCGTGCAGGTCTCCGATACGCAGTATTTT.

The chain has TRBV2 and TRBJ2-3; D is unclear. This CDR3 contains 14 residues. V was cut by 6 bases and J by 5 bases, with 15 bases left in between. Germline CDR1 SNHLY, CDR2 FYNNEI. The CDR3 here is CASSVAGTIDTQYF. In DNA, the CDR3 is TGTGCCAGCAGCGTAGCCGGCACAATAGATACGCAGTATTTT.

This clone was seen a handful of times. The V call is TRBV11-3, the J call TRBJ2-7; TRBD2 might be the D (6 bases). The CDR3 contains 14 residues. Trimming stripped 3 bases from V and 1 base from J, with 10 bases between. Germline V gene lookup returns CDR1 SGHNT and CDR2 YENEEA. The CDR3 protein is CASSLEGWSYEQYF. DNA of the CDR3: TGTGCCAGCAGCTTGGAGGGGTGGTCCTACGAGCAGTACTTC.

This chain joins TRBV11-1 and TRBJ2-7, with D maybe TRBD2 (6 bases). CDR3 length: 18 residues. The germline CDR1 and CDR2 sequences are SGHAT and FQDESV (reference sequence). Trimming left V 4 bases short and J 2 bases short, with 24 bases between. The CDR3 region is CASSWGLPEERAPYEQYF. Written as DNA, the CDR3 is TGTGCCAGCAGCTGGGGACTGCCGGAGGAGCGGGCCCCCTACGAGCAGTACTTC.

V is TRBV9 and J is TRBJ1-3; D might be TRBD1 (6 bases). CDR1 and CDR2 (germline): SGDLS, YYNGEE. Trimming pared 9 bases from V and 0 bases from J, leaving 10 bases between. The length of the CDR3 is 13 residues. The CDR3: CAIRGASGNTIYF. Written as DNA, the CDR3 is TGTGCCATTAGGGGGGCCTCTGGAAACACCATATATTTT.

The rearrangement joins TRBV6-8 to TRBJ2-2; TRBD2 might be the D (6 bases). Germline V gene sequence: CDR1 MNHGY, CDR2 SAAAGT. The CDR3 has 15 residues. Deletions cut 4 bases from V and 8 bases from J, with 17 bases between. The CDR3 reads CASSLGTEGTGELFF. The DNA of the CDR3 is TGTGCCAGCAGTTTGGGGACTGAGGGCACTGGGGAGCTGTTTTTT.

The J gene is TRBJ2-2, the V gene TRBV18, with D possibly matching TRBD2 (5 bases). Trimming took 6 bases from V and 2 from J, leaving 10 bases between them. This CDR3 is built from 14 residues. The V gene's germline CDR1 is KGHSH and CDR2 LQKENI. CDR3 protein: CASSEGVNTGELFF. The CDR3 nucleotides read TGTGCCAGCTCCGAGGGAGTTAACACCGGGGAGCTGTTTTTT.

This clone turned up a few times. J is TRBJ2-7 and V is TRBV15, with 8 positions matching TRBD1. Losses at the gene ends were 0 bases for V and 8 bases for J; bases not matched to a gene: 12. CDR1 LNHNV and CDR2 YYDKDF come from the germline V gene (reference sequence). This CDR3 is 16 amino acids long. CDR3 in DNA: TGTGCCACCAGCAGAGAGAGGTTAAGGACAGGGAGAAAGCAGTACTTC. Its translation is CATSRERLRTGRKQYF.

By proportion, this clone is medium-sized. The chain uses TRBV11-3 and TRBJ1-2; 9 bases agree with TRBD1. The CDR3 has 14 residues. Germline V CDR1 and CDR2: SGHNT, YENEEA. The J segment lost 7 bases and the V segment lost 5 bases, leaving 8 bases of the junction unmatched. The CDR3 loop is CASSAGTGSRGYTF. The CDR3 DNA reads TGTGCCAGCAGCGCCGGGACAGGGTCTCGTGGCTACACCTTC.

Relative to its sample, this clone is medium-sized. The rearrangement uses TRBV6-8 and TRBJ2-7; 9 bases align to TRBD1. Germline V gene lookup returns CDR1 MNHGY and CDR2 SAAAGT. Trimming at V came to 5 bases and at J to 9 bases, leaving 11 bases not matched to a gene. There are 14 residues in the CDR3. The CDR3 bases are TGTGCCAGCAGTCCACCGGGACAGGGATATATGCAGTACTTC. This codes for CASSPPGQGYMQYF.

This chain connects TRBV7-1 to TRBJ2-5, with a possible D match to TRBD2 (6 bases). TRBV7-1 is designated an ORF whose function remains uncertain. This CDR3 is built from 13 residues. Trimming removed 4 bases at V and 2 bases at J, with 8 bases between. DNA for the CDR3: TGTGCCAGCAGCTTAGGACTACAAGAGACCCAGTACTTC. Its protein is CASSLGLQETQYF.

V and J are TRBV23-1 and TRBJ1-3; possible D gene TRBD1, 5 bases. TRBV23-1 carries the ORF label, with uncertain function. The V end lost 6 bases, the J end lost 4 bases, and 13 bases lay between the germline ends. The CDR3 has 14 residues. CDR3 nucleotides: TGCGCCAGCAGAGCTAGGGGCCGAGGAAACACCATATATTTT. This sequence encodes CASRARGRGNTIYF.

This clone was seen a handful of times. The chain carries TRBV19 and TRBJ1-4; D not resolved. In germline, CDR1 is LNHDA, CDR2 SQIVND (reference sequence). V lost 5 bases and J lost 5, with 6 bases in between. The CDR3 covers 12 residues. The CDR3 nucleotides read TGTGCCAGTAGTGGATACAATGAAAAACTGTTTTTT. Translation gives CASSGYNEKLFF.

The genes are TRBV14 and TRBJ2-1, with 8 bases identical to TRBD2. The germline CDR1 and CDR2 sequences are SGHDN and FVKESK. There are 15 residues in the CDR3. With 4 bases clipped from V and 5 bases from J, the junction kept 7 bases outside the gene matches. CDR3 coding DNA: TGTGCCAGCAGCCGCAGCGGGGGCTACCACAATGAGCAGTTCTTC. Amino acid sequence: CASSRSGGYHNEQFF. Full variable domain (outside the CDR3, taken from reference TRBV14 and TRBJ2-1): EAGVTQFPSHSVIEKGQTVTLRCDPISGHDNLYWYRRVMGKEIKFLLHFVKESKQDESGMPNNRFLAERTGGTYSTLKVQPAELEDSGVYFCASSRSGGYHNEQFFGPGTRLTVL.

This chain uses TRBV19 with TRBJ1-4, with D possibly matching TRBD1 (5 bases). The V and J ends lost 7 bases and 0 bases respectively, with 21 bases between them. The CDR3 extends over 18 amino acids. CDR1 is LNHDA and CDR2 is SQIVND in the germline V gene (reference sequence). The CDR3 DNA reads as TGTGCCAGTACTACATATGGATGGGGGATTGCAACTAATGAAAAACTGTTTTTT. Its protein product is CASTTYGWGIATNEKLFF.

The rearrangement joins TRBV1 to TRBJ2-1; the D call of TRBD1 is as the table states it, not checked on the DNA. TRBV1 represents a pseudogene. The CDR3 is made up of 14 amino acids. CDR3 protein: CASSQGATYNEQFF. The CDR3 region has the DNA TGCGCCAGCAGCCAAGGGGCTACTTACAATGAGCAGTTCTTC.

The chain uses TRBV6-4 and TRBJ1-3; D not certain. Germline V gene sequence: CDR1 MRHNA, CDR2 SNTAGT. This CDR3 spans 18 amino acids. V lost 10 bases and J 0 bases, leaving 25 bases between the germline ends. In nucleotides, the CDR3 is TGTGCCACCCGAGGCTCGGCCGGGCAGGCGATCTCTGGAAACACCATATATTTT. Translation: CATRGSAGQAISGNTIYF.

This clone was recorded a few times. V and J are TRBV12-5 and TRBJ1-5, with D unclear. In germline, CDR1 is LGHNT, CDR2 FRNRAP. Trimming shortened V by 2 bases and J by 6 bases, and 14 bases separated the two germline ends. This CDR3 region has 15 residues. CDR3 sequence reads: CASGLTAQRSQPQHF. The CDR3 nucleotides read TGTGCTAGTGGTTTGACGGCACAACGGAGTCAGCCCCAGCATTTT.

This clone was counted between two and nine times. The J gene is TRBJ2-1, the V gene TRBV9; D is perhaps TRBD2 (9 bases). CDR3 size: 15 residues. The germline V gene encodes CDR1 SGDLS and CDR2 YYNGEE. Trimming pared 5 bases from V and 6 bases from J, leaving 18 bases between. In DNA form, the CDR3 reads TGTGCCAGCAGGGCGGGAGGGACAGGTATCAATGAGCAGTTCTTC. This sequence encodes CASRAGGTGINEQFF.

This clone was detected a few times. The DNA of the CDR3 is TGTGCCAGCGGACGGGCCTCAACTTCATACGAGCAGTACTTC. Protein: CASGRASTSYEQYF. The V gene is TRBV10-3, the J gene TRBJ2-7; D not certain. V was pared by 10 bases and J by 4 bases, with 20 bases between. Germline V gives CDR1 ENHRY, CDR2 SYGVKD. The CDR3 runs 14 residues.

This chain's CDR3 is CASSYERDEQYF. In DNA form, the CDR3 reads TGTGCCAGCAGTTACGAAAGAGACGAGCAGTACTTC. V is TRBV28 and J is TRBJ2-7, with D hard to call. The germline CDR1 and CDR2 sequences are MDHEN and SYDVKM. V was shortened by 4 bases and J by 5 bases, with 9 bases between the two germline ends. The CDR3 has 12 residues.